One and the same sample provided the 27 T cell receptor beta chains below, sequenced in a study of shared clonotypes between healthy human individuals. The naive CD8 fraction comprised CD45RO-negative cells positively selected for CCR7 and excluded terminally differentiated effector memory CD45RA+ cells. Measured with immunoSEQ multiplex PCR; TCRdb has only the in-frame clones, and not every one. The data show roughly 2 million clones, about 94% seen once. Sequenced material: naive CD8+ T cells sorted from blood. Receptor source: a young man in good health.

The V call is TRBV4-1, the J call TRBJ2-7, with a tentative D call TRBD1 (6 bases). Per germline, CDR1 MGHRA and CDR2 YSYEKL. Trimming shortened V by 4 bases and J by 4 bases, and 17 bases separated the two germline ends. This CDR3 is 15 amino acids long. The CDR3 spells CASSPRSAGEYEQYF. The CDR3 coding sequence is TGCGCCAGCAGCCCGCGGTCGGCAGGGGAATACGAGCAGTACTTC.

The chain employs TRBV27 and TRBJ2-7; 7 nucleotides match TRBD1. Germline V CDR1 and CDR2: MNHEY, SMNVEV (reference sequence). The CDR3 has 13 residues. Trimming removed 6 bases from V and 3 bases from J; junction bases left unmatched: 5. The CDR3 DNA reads TGTGCCAGCAGCATAGACAGGGACTACGAGCAGTACTTC. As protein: CASSIDRDYEQYF.

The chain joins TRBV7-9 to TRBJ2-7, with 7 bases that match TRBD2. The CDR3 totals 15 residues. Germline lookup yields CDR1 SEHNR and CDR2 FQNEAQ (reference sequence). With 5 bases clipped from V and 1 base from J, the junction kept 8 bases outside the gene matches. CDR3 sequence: CASSTFSGPSYEQYF. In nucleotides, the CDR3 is TGTGCCAGCAGCACCTTTAGCGGGCCATCCTACGAGCAGTACTTC.

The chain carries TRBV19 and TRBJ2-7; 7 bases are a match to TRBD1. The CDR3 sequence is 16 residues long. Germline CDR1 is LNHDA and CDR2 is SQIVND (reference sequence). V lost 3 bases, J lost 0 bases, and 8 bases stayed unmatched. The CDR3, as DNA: TGTGCCAGTAGTATTGGTACAGGGGTATACTCCTACGAGCAGTACTTC. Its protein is CASSIGTGVYSYEQYF.

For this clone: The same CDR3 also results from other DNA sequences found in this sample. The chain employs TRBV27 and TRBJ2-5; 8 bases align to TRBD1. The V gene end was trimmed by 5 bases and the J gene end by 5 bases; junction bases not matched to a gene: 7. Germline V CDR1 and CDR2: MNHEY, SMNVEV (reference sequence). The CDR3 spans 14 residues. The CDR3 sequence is CASSTQGAGETQYF. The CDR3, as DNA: TGTGCCAGCAGTACGCAGGGGGCCGGTGAGACCCAGTACTTC.

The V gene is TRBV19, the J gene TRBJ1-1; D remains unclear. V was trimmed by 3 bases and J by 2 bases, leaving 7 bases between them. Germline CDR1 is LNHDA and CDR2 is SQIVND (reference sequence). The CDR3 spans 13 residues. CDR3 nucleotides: TGTGCCAGTAGTATCATGGGAAACACTGAAGCTTTCTTT. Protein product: CASSIMGNTEAFF.

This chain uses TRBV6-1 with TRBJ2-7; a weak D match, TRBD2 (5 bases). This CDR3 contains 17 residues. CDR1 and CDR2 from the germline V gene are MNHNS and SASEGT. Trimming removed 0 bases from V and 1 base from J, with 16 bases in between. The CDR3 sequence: CASSEALPAASSYEQYF. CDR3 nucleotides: TGTGCCAGCAGTGAAGCGCTGCCAGCGGCGTCTTCCTACGAGCAGTACTTC.

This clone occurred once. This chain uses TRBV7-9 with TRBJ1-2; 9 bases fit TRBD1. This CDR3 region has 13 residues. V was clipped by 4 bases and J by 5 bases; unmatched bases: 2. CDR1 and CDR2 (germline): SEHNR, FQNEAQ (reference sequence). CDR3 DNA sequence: TGTGCCAGCAGCTCAGGACAGGGGTATGGCTACACCTTC. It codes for CASSSGQGYGYTF.

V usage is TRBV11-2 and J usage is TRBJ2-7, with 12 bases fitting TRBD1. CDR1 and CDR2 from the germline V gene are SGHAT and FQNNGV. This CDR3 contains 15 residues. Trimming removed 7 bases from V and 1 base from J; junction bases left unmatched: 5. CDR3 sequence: CASTGTGGLSYEQYF. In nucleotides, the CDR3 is TGTGCCAGCACTGGGACAGGGGGCCTATCCTACGAGCAGTACTTC.

The CDR3 nucleotides read TGTGCCAGCAGCTTAGGACATACCATAGACGAAAAACTGTTTTTT. Its protein is CASSLGHTIDEKLFF. The V and J genes are TRBV7-6 and TRBJ1-4; D gene unclear. Germline V gene lookup returns CDR1 SGHVS and CDR2 FNYEAQ. The CDR3 contains 15 residues. Between the trimmed V and J ends, which lost 1 base and 8 bases, there was a span of 14 bases.

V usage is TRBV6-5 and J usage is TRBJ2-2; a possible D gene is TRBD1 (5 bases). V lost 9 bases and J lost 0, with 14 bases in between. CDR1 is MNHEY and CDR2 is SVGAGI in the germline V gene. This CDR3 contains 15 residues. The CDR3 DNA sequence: TGTGCCAGTAGAACAGGACCCGCGAACACCGGGGAGCTGTTTTTT. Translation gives CASRTGPANTGELFF.

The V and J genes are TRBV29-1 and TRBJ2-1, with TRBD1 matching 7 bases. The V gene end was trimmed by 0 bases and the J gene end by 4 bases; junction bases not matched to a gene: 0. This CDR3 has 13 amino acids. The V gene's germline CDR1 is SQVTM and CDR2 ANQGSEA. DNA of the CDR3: TGCAGCGTTGAAGAGACAGGGTACAATGAGCAGTTCTTC. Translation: CSVEETGYNEQFF.

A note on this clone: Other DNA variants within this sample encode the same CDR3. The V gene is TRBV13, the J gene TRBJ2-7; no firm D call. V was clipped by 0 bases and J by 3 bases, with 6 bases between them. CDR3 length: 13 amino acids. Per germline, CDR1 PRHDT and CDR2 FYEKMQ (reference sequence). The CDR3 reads CASSLGSSYEQYF. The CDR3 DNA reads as TGTGCCAGCAGCTTAGGTTCGAGCTACGAGCAGTACTTC.

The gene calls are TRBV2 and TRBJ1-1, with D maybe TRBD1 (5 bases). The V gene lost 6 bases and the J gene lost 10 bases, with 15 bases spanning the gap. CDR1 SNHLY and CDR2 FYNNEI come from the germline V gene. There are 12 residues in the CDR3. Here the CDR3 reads CASRGDAGLAFF. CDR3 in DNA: TGTGCCAGCAGAGGGGACGCGGGGCTAGCTTTCTTT.

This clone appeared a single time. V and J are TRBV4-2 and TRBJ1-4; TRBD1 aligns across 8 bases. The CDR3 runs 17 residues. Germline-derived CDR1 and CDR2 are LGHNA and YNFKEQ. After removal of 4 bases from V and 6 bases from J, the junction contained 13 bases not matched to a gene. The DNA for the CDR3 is TGTGCCAGCAGCCCCCGCACAGGGGGGACCGGGGATGAAAAACTGTTTTTT. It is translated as CASSPRTGGTGDEKLFF.

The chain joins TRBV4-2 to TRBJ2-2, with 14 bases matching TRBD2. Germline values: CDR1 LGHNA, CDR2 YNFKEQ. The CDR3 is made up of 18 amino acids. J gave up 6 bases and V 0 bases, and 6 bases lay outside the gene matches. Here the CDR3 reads CASSQDRMGLAGAGELFF. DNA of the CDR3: TGTGCCAGCAGCCAAGATCGCATGGGACTAGCGGGGGCCGGGGAGCTGTTTTTT.

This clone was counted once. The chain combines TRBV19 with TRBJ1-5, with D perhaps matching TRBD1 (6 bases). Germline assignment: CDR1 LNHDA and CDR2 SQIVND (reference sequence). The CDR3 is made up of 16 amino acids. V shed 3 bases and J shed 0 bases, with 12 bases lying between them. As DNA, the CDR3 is TGTGCCAGTAGTATCGAGGGGGAATATAGCAATCAGCCCCAGCATTTT. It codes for CASSIEGEYSNQPQHF.

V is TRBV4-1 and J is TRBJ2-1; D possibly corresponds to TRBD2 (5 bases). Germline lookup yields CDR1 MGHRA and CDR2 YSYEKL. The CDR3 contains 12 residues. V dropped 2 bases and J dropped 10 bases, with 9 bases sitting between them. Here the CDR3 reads CASSQRGLEQFF. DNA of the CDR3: TGCGCCAGCAGCCAACGGGGATTAGAGCAGTTCTTC.

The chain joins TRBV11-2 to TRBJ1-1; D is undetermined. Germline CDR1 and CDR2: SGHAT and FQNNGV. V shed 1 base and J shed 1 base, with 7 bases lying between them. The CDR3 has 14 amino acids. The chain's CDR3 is CASSLGMGNTEAFF. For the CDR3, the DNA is TGTGCCAGCAGCTTAGGAATGGGGAACACTGAAGCTTTCTTT. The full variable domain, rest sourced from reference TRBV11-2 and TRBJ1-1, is EAGVAQSPRYKIIEKRQSVAFWCNPISGHATLYWYQQILGQGPKLLIQFQNNGVVDDSQLPKDRFSAERLKGVDSTLKIQPAKLEDSAVYLCASSLGMGNTEAFFGQGTRLTVV.

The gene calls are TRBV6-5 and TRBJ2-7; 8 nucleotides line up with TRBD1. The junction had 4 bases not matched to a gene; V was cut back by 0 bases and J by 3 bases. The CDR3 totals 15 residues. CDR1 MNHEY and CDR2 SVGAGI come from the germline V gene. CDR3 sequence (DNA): TGTGCCAGCAGTTACTCCACAGGGGGTAACTACGAGCAGTACTTC. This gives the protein CASSYSTGGNYEQYF.

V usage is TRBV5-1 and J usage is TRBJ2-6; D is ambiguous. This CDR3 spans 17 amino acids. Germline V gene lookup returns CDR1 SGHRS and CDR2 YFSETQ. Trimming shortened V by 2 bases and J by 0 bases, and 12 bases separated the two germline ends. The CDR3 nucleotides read TGCGCCAGCAGCTTCCCCTTGGAGAGCTCTGGGGCCAACGTCCTGACTTTC. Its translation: CASSFPLESSGANVLTF. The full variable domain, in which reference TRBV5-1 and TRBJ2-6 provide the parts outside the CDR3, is KAGVTQTPRYLIKTRGQQVTLSCSPISGHRSVSWYQQTPGQGLQFLFEYFSETQRNKGNFPGRFSGRQFSNSRSEMNVSTLELGDSALYLCASSFPLESSGANVLTFGAGSRLTVL.

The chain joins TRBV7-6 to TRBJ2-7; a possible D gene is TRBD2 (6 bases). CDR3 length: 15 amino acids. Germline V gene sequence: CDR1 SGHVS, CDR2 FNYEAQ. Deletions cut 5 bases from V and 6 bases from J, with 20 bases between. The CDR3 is CASSISGGGHGEQYF. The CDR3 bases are TGTGCCAGCAGCATTAGCGGAGGAGGCCACGGCGAGCAGTACTTC.

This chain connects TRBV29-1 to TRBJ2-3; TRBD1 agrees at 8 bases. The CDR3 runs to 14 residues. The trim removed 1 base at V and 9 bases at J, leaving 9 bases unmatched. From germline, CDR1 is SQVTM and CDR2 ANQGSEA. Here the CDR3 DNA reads TGCAGCGTTGAAGGAGAACAGGGGGTAGGAACGCAGTATTTT. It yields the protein CSVEGEQGVGTQYF.

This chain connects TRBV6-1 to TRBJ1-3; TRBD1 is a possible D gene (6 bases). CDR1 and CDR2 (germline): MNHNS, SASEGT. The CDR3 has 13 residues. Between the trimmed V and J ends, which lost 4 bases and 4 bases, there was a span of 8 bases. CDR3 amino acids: CASSGTEGNTIYF. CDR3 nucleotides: TGTGCCAGCAGTGGGACAGAAGGAAACACCATATATTTT.

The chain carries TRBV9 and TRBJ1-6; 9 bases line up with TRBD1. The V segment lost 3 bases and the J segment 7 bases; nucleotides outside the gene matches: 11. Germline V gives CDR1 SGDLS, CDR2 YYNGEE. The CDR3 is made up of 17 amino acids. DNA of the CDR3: TGTGCCAGCAGCGCAGGAATGCGGGGACAGGGAAATTCACCCCTCCACTTT. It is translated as CASSAGMRGQGNSPLHF.

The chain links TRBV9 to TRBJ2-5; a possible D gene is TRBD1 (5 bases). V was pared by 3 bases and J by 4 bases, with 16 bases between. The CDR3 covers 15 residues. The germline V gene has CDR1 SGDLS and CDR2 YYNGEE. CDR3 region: CASSEEGAIGETQYF. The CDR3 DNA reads TGTGCCAGCAGCGAGGAAGGGGCGATAGGAGAGACCCAGTACTTC.

The CDR3 sequence is CAIRATSGGPYEQYF. The CDR3, as DNA: TGTGCCATCAGAGCGACTAGCGGGGGCCCCTACGAGCAGTACTTC. The chain recombines TRBV10-3 with TRBJ2-7, with TRBD2 matching 12 bases. V gave up 6 bases and J gave up 2 bases; unmatched junction bases: 5. The CDR3 extends over 15 amino acids. The germline gives CDR1 ENHRY, CDR2 SYGVKD.